The 22 T cell receptor beta chains below all came from one sample that was sequenced in a study of CD8 T cells in ankylosing spondylitis. MiXCR was run by TCRdb on the 5' RACE reads, yielding one entry per CDR3 protein. The data show 270,000 or so distinct CDR3 sequences, under 20% seen once. The sequenced material came from blood, either unsorted or a sorted T cell fraction (not recorded which). The receptors originated from a male donor with ankylosing spondylitis or in good health (not recorded which).

The chain has TRBV14 and TRBJ2-1; TRBD2 matches at 12 bases. V was pared by 4 bases and J by 1 base, with 5 bases of the junction left unmatched. Per germline, CDR1 SGHDN and CDR2 FVKESK. The CDR3 contains 17 residues. The CDR3 DNA follows: TGTGCCAGCAGCCCGTTGACTAGCGGGAGTTCCTACAATGAGCAGTTCTTC. Protein sequence: CASSPLTSGSSYNEQFF.

In its sample, this clonotype was seen a few times. The chain couples TRBV4-1 to TRBJ1-1, with 10 bases fitting TRBD1. V lost 0 bases and J lost 0; bases outside the gene matches: 10. Germline CDR1 reads MGHRA; CDR2 reads YSYEKL. The CDR3 is 19 residues long. CDR3 amino acids: CASSQDPGQGFLMNTEAFF. The CDR3, as DNA: TGCGCCAGCAGCCAAGATCCGGGACAGGGGTTTCTAATGAACACTGAAGCTTTCTTT.

In its sample, this clonotype was seen a few times. The CDR3 DNA reads as TGCAGTGCTAGGTTACCCGGGCAACTCTCTGGAAACACCATATATTTT. Its translation is CSARLPGQLSGNTIYF. J is TRBJ1-3 and V is TRBV20-1; no firm D call. Germline values: CDR1 DFQATT, CDR2 SNEGSKA (reference sequence). This CDR3 has 16 residues. Trimming left V 3 bases short and J 0 bases short, with 15 bases between.

This clonotype was seen a few times. The V gene is TRBV4-1, the J gene TRBJ2-7; 8 bases line up with TRBD2. Germline CDR1 reads MGHRA; CDR2 reads YSYEKL. V dropped 0 bases and J dropped 4; count of bases not matched to a gene: 8. This CDR3 is 16 amino acids long. DNA of the CDR3: TGCGCCAGCAGCCAAGAACCTAGCGGGCCAGCTTACGAGCAGTACTTC. Amino acid sequence: CASSQEPSGPAYEQYF.

V and J are TRBV5-1 and TRBJ2-1; 10 bases agree with TRBD2. CDR3 length: 17 amino acids. In germline, CDR1 is SGHRS, CDR2 YFSETQ. Trimming took 3 bases from V and 4 from J; bases not matched to a gene: 10. In nucleotides, the CDR3 is TGCGCCAGCAGCTCCAGTCTTAGCGGGGGGCCGTACAATGAGCAGTTCTTC. It is translated as CASSSSLSGGPYNEQFF.

The chain carries TRBV7-6 and TRBJ2-3; TRBD2 is a possible D gene (6 bases). Trimming pared 2 bases from V and 7 bases from J, leaving 13 bases between. This CDR3 is 14 amino acids long. Looked up from germline, CDR1 is SGHVS and CDR2 is FNYEAQ. The CDR3 coding sequence is TGTGCCAGCAGCTTAACGGGGGTGTTAAATACGCAGTATTTT. Translating it yields CASSLTGVLNTQYF.

The chain couples TRBV13 to TRBJ2-7; tentatively, D is TRBD1 or TRBD2 (6 bases each). Germline V gene sequence: CDR1 PRHDT, CDR2 FYEKMQ (reference sequence). There are 17 residues in the CDR3. V lost 2 bases and J 6 bases, leaving 23 bases between the germline ends. CDR3 region: CASSLHGGGGGLGEQYF. DNA of the CDR3: TGTGCCAGCAGCTTACACGGAGGGGGTGGGGGCCTGGGCGAGCAGTACTTC.

This clonotype was seen a few times. The V call is TRBV29-1, the J call TRBJ2-7; D uncertain. CDR1 and CDR2 (germline): SQVTM, ANQGSEA. This CDR3 has 10 residues. V was shortened by 4 bases and J by 5 bases, with 6 bases between the two germline ends. CDR3 DNA sequence: TGCAGCGTTGTAGTCGACGAGCAGTACTTC. Amino acids: CSVVVDEQYF.

The chain joins TRBV27 to TRBJ2-7, with TRBD1 identical over 8 bases. Germline V CDR1 and CDR2: MNHEY, SMNVEV (reference sequence). With 1 base clipped from V and 4 bases from J, the junction kept 6 bases outside the gene matches. This CDR3 spans 15 amino acids. The CDR3 sequence is CASSLFGQGAYEQYF. DNA for the CDR3: TGTGCCAGCAGTTTATTCGGGCAGGGGGCTTACGAGCAGTACTTC.

The gene calls are TRBV20-1 and TRBJ1-1, with TRBD1 matching 7 bases. The CDR3 runs to 18 residues. Germline CDR1 DFQATT, CDR2 SNEGSKA (reference sequence). J lost 1 base, V lost 0 bases, and 14 bases had no gene match. CDR3 bases: TGCAGTGCTAGAGATATGTACGTGAGAAGGGGGCAGAACACTGAAGCTTTCTTT. Residues: CSARDMYVRRGQNTEAFF.

This clonotype came up a few times. This chain connects TRBV4-1 to TRBJ2-4; a weak D match, TRBD2 (5 bases). There are 19 residues in the CDR3. The V end was cut by 1 base, the J end by 0 bases, with 19 bases between. Germline V gene lookup returns CDR1 MGHRA and CDR2 YSYEKL. CDR3 DNA: TGCGCCAGCAGCCAAGTGTTGAACAGACTATCGTTAGCCAAAAACATTCAGTACTTC. Its translation is CASSQVLNRLSLAKNIQYF.

In this sample, this clonotype turned up many times. The chain carries TRBV15 and TRBJ1-5, with 7 bases that match TRBD1. V lost 8 bases, J lost 2 bases, and 3 bases stayed unmatched. CDR1 and CDR2 (germline): LNHNV, YYDKDF (reference sequence). CDR3 length equals 13 residues. CDR3 coding DNA: TGTGCCACCCGGCAGGGGGGCAATCAGCCCCAGCATTTT. The encoded protein is CATRQGGNQPQHF.

A few counts support this clonotype. J is TRBJ2-1 and V is TRBV28, with 13 bases lining up with TRBD2. The germline CDR1 and CDR2 sequences are MDHEN and SYDVKM. J gave up 4 bases and V 6 bases, and 9 bases lay outside the gene matches. The CDR3 totals 17 residues. Here the CDR3 reads CASSTRTSGSSYNEQFF. The CDR3, as DNA: TGTGCCAGCAGCACGCGGACTAGCGGGAGTTCTTACAATGAGCAGTTCTTC. The full variable domain, in which reference TRBV28 and TRBJ2-1 provide the parts outside the CDR3, is DVKVTQSSRYLVKRTGEKVFLECVQDMDHENMFWYRQDPGLGLRLIYFSYDVKMKEKGDIPEGYSVSREKKERFSLILESASTNQTSMYLCASSTRTSGSSYNEQFFGPGTRLTVL.

The rearrangement joins TRBV5-1 to TRBJ2-7; D is uncertain. Trimming shortened V by 6 bases and J by 0 bases, and 16 bases separated the two germline ends. Germline V gene data show CDR1 as SGHRS and CDR2 as YFSETQ. The CDR3 is made up of 15 amino acids. This CDR3 reads CASKRFHWGSYEQYF. The CDR3 bases are TGCGCCAGCAAACGGTTTCACTGGGGCTCCTACGAGCAGTACTTC.

This sequence joins TRBV7-9 and TRBJ1-2; 9 bases are a match to TRBD1. The junction had 4 bases not matched to a gene; V was cut back by 1 base and J by 1 base. Germline CDR1 reads SEHNR; CDR2 reads FQNEAQ (reference sequence). CDR3 size: 16 residues. The CDR3 loop is CASSLGGQGSNYGYTF. In nucleotides, the CDR3 is TGTGCCAGCAGCTTAGGGGGACAGGGTAGTAACTATGGCTACACCTTC.

This clonotype was seen a handful of times. The gene calls are TRBV7-2 and TRBJ2-1, with a weak D call TRBD2 (6 bases). Trimming shortened V by 5 bases and J by 2 bases, and 19 bases separated the two germline ends. The CDR3 totals 17 residues. The V gene's germline CDR1 is SGHTA and CDR2 FQGNSA. The CDR3 DNA follows: TGTGCCAGCAGCAACCTGGAAGGTAGCGGAGCCTACAATGAGCAGTTCTTC. It codes for CASSNLEGSGAYNEQFF.

This clonotype has at least ten counts. This chain connects TRBV4-1 to TRBJ2-7; 7 bases map to TRBD1. Trimming removed 1 base from V and 0 bases from J; junction bases left unmatched: 6. The germline V gene has CDR1 MGHRA and CDR2 YSYEKL. This CDR3 is 16 amino acids long. The CDR3 DNA reads TGCGCCAGCAGCCAAGCCCGACAGGGTCCCTCCTACGAGCAGTACTTC. Amino acid sequence: CASSQARQGPSYEQYF.

This clonotype was seen more than once but under ten times. The J gene is TRBJ1-1, the V gene TRBV4-1; TRBD1 is a possible D gene (5 bases). This CDR3 region has 14 residues. The germline gives CDR1 MGHRA, CDR2 YSYEKL. V was shortened by 3 bases and J by 10 bases, with 18 bases between the two germline ends. Written as DNA, the CDR3 is TGCGCCAGCAGCCAGGAACAGGTTGGGGTCTCAGCTTTCTTT. Its translation is CASSQEQVGVSAFF.

The table lists this clonotype with a few counts. The gene calls are TRBV9 and TRBJ2-5; maybe TRBD2 (5 bases). The CDR3 loop spans 14 amino acids. Per germline, CDR1 SGDLS and CDR2 YYNGEE. Trimming removed 0 bases from V and 3 bases from J, with 9 bases in between. CDR3 loop: CASSVAAGEETQYF. The DNA of the CDR3 is TGTGCCAGCAGCGTAGCGGCGGGCGAAGAGACCCAGTACTTC.

There are a few counts of this clonotype. This chain uses TRBV7-2 with TRBJ2-3; no clear D. V was cut by 2 bases and J by 6 bases, with 9 bases left in between. Germline values: CDR1 SGHTA, CDR2 FQGNSA. The CDR3 consists of 13 residues. The CDR3 nucleotides are TGTGCCAGCAGCTTACTTACGTCGGATACGCAGTATTTT. The encoded protein is CASSLLTSDTQYF.

The V gene is TRBV25-1, the J gene TRBJ2-7; unclear D gene. The CDR3 is made up of 15 amino acids. Trimming shortened V by 6 bases and J by 2 bases, and 17 bases separated the two germline ends. Germline CDR1 reads MGHDK; CDR2 reads SYGVNS. The CDR3 bases are TGTGCCAGCAGCCCCGAATTGGGGTTGACCTACGAGCAGTACTTC. Translated, it gives CASSPELGLTYEQYF.

The DNA for the CDR3 is TGTGCCAGCAGTTACCTCCTAGCTCATTCCTCCTACAATGAGCAGTTCTTC. It is translated as CASSYLLAHSSYNEQFF. The rearrangement links TRBV6-2 or TRBV6-3 to TRBJ2-1; possibly TRBD2 for D (5 bases). This CDR3 region has 17 residues. Trimming took 2 bases from V and 0 from J, leaving 14 bases between them. Germline-derived CDR1 and CDR2 are MNHEY and SVGEGT.